A selection of T cell receptor beta chains follows, all from one sample in a study of blood T cell repertoires in COVID-19. This table comes from immunoSEQ multiplex PCR, and its TCRdb copy is limited to in-frame clones, with some not included. This table holds around 360,000 clones, approximately 87% found once. Sequencing input: PBMCs or T cells enriched from blood (not recorded which). Source of these receptors: a man between 35 and 55 years old in a cohort exposed to, infected with or recovered from COVID-19 (not recorded which). Both conserved end residues are part of each CDR3. Fields, in order: V gene, D gene, J gene, CDR3 protein. D genes are given only for firm matches.

v_gene: TRBV4-1
d_gene: TRBD2
j_gene: TRBJ2-7
CDR3aa: CASSHEQREGPGEQYF

v_gene: TRBV27
d_gene: NA
j_gene: TRBJ2-7
CDR3aa: CASNGKQTRRRDEQYF

v_gene: TRBV3-1/TRBV3-2
d_gene: TRBD2
j_gene: TRBJ2-3
CDR3aa: CASKPGLAGGSTDTQYF

v_gene: TRBV5-1
d_gene: TRBD2
j_gene: TRBJ2-1
CDR3aa: CASILGGSQYNEQFF

v_gene: TRBV19
d_gene: NA
j_gene: TRBJ1-2
CDR3aa: CASSQSAGQGNYGYTF

v_gene: TRBV7-9
d_gene: TRBD2
j_gene: TRBJ2-1
CDR3aa: CASRYLAGGLNEQFF

v_gene: TRBV10-3
d_gene: NA
j_gene: TRBJ1-2
CDR3aa: CAISDPETLANYGYTF

v_gene: TRBV10-3
d_gene: TRBD1
j_gene: TRBJ1-1
CDR3aa: CAISESGQAYQAFF

v_gene: TRBV28
d_gene: TRBD2
j_gene: TRBJ2-2
CDR3aa: CASRKAGVRNTGELFF

v_gene: TRBV18
d_gene: TRBD2
j_gene: TRBJ2-5
CDR3aa: CASSPGLAGVRETQYF

v_gene: TRBV7-3
d_gene: TRBD2
j_gene: TRBJ2-1
CDR3aa: CASSLTGVTSGSTNEQFF

v_gene: TRBV2
d_gene: NA
j_gene: TRBJ1-5
CDR3aa: CASSDWAGSNQPQHF

v_gene: TRBV5-1
d_gene: NA
j_gene: TRBJ2-1
CDR3aa: CASSLGQGRDEQFF

v_gene: TRBV19
d_gene: NA
j_gene: TRBJ1-5
CDR3aa: CASSIGGLLGNQPQHF

v_gene: TRBV20-1
d_gene: TRBD1
j_gene: TRBJ1-5
CDR3aa: CSARETGVGNQPQHF

v_gene: TRBV27
d_gene: TRBD1
j_gene: TRBJ1-3
CDR3aa: CASSLTGGGNTIYF

v_gene: TRBV18
d_gene: NA
j_gene: TRBJ2-7
CDR3aa: CASSPSTGLYEQYF

v_gene: TRBV5-1
d_gene: TRBD2
j_gene: TRBJ2-3
CDR3aa: CASSRNPGLSTDTQYF

v_gene: TRBV7-9
d_gene: NA
j_gene: TRBJ1-5
CDR3aa: CASSESRGGFGQPQHF

v_gene: TRBV18
d_gene: TRBD1
j_gene: TRBJ1-3
CDR3aa: CASSSGQGQGNTIYF

v_gene: TRBV19
d_gene: TRBD2
j_gene: TRBJ2-1
CDR3aa: CASSRRTSGSNSYNEQFF

v_gene: TRBV18
d_gene: NA
j_gene: TRBJ2-3
CDR3aa: CASSPPLAASQYF

v_gene: TRBV4-1
d_gene: NA
j_gene: TRBJ1-3
CDR3aa: CASSPLGGSGNTIYF

v_gene: TRBV5-1
d_gene: NA
j_gene: TRBJ1-1
CDR3aa: CASSDYTEAFF

v_gene: TRBV6-1
d_gene: NA
j_gene: TRBJ2-6
CDR3aa: CASSEPSAGANVLTF

v_gene: TRBV18
d_gene: NA
j_gene: TRBJ1-3
CDR3aa: CASSPGESGNTIYF

v_gene: TRBV5-5
d_gene: TRBD1
j_gene: TRBJ1-1
CDR3aa: CASSLTGGTEAFF

v_gene: TRBV19
d_gene: NA
j_gene: TRBJ1-1
CDR3aa: CASSLLALTEAFF